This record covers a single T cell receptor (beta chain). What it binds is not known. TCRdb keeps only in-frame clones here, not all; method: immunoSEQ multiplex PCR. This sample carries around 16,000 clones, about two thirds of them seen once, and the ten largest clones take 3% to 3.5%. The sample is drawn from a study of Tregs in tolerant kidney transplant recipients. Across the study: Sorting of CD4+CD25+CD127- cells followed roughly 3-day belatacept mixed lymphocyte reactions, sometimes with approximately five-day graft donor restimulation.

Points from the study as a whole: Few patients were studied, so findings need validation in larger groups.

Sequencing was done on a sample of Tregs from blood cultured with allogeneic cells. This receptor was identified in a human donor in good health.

Here the CDR3 DNA reads TGTGCCAGCAGCCCGACTTGGACTAGCGGGGGGGGATACGAGCAGTACTTC. This gives the protein CASSPTWTSGGGYEQYF. V gene TRBV28 combines with J gene TRBJ2-7; 15 positions match TRBD2. The CDR3 is 17 residues long. The germline CDR1 and CDR2 sequences are MDHEN and SYDVKM. Germline trimming cut 6 bases from V and 4 bases from J; bases unmatched to any gene: 10.